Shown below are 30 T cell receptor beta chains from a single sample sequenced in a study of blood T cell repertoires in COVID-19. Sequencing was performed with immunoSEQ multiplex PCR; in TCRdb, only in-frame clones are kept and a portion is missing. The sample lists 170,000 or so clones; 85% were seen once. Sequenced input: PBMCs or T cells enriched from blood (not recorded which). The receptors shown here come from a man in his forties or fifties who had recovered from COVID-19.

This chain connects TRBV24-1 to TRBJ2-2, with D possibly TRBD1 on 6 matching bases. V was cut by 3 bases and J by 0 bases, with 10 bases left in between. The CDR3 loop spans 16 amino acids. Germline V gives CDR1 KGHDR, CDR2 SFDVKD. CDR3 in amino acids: CATSDGTKANTGELFF. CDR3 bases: TGTGCCACCAGTGATGGGACAAAGGCGAACACCGGGGAGCTGTTTTTT.

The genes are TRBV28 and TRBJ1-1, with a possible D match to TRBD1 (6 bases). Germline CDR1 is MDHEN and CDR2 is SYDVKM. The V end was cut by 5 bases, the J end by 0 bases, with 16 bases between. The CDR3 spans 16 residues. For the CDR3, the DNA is TGTGCCAGCAGTCAAAGACAGGTTCAGATGAACACTGAAGCTTTCTTT. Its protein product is CASSQRQVQMNTEAFF.

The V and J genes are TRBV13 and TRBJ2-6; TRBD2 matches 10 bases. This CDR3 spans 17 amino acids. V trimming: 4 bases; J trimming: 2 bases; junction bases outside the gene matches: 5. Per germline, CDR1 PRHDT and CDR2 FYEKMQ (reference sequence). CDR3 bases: TGTGCCAGCAGCTACCGTCTAGCGGGAGCTGGGGCCAACGTCCTGACTTTC. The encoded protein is CASSYRLAGAGANVLTF.

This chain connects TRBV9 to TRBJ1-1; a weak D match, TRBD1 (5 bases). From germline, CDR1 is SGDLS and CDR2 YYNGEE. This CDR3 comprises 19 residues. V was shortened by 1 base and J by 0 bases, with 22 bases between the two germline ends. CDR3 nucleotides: TGTGCCAGCAGCGTATCCCCCCAGGGCGCCCGACCCATGAACACTGAAGCTTTCTTT. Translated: CASSVSPQGARPMNTEAFF.

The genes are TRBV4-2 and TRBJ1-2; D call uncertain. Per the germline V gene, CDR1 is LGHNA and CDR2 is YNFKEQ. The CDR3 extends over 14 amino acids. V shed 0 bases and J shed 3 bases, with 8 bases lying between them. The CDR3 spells CASSQDPGYYGYTF. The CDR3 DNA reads TGTGCCAGCAGCCAAGATCCGGGTTACTATGGCTACACCTTC.

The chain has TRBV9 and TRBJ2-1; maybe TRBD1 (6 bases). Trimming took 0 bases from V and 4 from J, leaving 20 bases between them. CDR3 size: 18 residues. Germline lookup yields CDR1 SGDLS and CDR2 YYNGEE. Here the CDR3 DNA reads TGTGCCAGCAGCGTAGAGTTGGCAGGGGCCCGTCCGTACAATGAGCAGTTCTTC. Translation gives CASSVELAGARPYNEQFF. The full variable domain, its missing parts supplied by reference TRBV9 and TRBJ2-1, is DSGVTQTPKHLITATGQRVTLRCSPRSGDLSVYWYQQSLDQGLQFLIQYYNGEERAKGNILERFSAQQFPDLHSELNLSSLELGDSALYFCASSVELAGARPYNEQFFGPGTRLTVL.

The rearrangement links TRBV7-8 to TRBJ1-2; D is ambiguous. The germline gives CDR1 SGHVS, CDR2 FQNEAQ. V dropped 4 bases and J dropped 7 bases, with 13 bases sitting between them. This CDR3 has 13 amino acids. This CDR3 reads CASSSTAGGGYTF. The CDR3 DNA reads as TGTGCCAGCAGCTCGACCGCTGGCGGTGGCTACACCTTC.

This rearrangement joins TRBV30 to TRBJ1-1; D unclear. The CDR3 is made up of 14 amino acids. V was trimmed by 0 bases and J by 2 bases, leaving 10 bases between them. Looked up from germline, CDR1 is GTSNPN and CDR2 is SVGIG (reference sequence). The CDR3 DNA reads TGTGCCTGGAGTGTCGGCAGGATAAACACTGAAGCTTTCTTT. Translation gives CAWSVGRINTEAFF.

CDR3 nucleotides: TGTGCCAGCACCCGGACTTTGGGTCAGCCCCAGCATTTT. This encodes CASTRTLGQPQHF. The chain uses TRBV2 and TRBJ1-5; unclear D gene. Trimming took 7 bases from V and 6 from J, leaving 13 bases between them. CDR1 is SNHLY, CDR2 FYNNEI, per germline. This CDR3 is 13 amino acids long.

For the CDR3, the DNA is TGTGCCAGCAGATTCGGACAGGGGGGTAATGAAAAACTGTTTTTT. Translating it yields CASRFGQGGNEKLFF. V and J are TRBV6-5 and TRBJ1-4; 10 positions agree with TRBD1. V was pared by 6 bases and J by 4 bases, with 5 bases of the junction left unmatched. CDR1 MNHEY and CDR2 SVGAGI come from the germline V gene. CDR3 length equals 15 residues.

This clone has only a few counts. Here the CDR3 DNA reads TGTGCCAGCAGCGTCGGGACACTTCAAGAGACCCAGTACTTC. Encoded protein: CASSVGTLQETQYF. The chain links TRBV9 to TRBJ2-5; maybe TRBD1 (6 bases). Trimming removed 2 bases from V and 2 bases from J, with 10 bases in between. This CDR3 region has 14 residues. Per germline, CDR1 SGDLS and CDR2 YYNGEE. Combining the CDR3 with reference TRBV9 and TRBJ2-5 gives the whole variable domain DSGVTQTPKHLITATGQRVTLRCSPRSGDLSVYWYQQSLDQGLQFLIQYYNGEERAKGNILERFSAQQFPDLHSELNLSSLELGDSALYFCASSVGTLQETQYFGPGTRLLVL.

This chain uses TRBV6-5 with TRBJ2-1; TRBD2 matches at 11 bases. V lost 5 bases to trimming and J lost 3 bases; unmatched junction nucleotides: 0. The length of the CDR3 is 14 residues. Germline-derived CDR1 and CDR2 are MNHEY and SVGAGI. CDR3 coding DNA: TGTGCCAGCAGTCTAGCGGGAGGCTACAATGAGCAGTTCTTC. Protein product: CASSLAGGYNEQFF.

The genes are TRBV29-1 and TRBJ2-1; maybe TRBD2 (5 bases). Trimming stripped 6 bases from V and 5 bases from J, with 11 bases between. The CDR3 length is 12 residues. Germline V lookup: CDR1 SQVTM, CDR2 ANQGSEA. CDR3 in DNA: TGCAGCGTCCGGCGGGCGGACAATGAGCAGTTCTTC. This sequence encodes CSVRRADNEQFF.

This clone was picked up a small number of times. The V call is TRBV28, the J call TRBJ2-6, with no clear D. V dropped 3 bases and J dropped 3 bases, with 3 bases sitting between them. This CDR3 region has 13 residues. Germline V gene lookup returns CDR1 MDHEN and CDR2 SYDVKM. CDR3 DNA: TGTGCCAGCAGTTTCCATGGGGCCAACGTCCTGACTTTC. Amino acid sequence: CASSFHGANVLTF.

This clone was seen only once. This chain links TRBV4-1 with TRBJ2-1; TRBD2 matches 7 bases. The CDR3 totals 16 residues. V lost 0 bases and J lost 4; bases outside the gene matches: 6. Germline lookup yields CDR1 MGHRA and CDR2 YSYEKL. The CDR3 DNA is TGCGCCAGCAGCCAAGATCGGAGCGGGAATTACAATGAGCAGTTCTTC. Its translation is CASSQDRSGNYNEQFF.

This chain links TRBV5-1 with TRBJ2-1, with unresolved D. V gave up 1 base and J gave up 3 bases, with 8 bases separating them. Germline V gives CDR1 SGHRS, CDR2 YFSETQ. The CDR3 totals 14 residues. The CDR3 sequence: CASSLLNSYNEQFF. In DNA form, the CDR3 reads TGCGCCAGCAGCTTGCTGAACAGCTACAATGAGCAGTTCTTC.

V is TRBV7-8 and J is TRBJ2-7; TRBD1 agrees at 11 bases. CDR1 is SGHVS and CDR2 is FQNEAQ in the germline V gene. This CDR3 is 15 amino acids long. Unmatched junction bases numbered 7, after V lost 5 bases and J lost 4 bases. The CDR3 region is CASSLRDRGLYEQYF. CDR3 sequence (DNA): TGTGCCAGCAGCCTTCGGGACAGGGGGTTGTACGAGCAGTACTTC.

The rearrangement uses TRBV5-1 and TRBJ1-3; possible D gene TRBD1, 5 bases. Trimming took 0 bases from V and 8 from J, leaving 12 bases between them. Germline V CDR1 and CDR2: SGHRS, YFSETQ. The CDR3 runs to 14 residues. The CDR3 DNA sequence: TGCGCCAGCAGCTTGGAAGGGACTGGGGACACCATATATTTT. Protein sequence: CASSLEGTGDTIYF. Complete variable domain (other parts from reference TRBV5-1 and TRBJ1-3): KAGVTQTPRYLIKTRGQQVTLSCSPISGHRSVSWYQQTPGQGLQFLFEYFSETQRNKGNFPGRFSGRQFSNSRSEMNVSTLELGDSALYLCASSLEGTGDTIYFGEGSWLTVV.

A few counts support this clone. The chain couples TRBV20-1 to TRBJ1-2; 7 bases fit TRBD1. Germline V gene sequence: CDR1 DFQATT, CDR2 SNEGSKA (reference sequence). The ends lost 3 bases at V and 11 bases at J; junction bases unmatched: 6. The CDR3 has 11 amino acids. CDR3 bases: TGCAGTGCTAGCTCCGGCAGGGGGTACACCTTC. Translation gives CSASSGRGYTF.

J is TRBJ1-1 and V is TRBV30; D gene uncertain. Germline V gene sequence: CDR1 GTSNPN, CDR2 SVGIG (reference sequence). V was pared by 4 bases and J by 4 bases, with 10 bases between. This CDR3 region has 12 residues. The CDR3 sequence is CAWIRVGTEAFF. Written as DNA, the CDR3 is TGTGCCTGGATTCGGGTGGGCACTGAAGCTTTCTTT.

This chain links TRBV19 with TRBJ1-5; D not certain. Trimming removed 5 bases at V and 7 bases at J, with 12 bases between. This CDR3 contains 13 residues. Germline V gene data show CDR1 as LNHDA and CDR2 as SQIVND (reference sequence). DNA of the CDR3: TGTGCCAGTAGTTTTTCAGGAAGCCAGCCCCAGCATTTT. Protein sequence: CASSFSGSQPQHF.

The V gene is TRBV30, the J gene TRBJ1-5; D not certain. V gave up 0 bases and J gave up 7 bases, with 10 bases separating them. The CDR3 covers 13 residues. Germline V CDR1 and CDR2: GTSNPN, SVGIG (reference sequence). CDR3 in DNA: TGTGCCTGGAGTGTAGTGGGAGGCCAGCCCCAGCATTTT. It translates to CAWSVVGGQPQHF.

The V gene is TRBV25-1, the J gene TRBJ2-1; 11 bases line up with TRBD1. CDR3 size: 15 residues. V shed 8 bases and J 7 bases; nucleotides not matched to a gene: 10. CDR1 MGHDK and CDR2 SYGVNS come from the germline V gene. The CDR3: CASALGGQGDNEQFF. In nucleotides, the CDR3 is TGTGCCAGCGCCTTGGGGGGACAGGGGGATAATGAGCAGTTCTTC.

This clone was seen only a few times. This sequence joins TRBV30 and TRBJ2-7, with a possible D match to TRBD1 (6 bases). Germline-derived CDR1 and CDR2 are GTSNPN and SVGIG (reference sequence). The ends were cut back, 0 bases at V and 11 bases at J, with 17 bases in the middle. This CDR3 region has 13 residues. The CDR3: CAWSVDSARGKYF. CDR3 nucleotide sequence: TGTGCCTGGAGTGTTGATTCAGCGAGGGGGAAGTACTTC.

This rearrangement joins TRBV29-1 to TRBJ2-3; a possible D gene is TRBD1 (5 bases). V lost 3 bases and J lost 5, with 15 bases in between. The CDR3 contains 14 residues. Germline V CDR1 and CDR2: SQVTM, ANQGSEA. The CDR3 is CSVEFSGAGDTQYF. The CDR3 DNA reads TGCAGCGTTGAGTTCTCTGGGGCTGGAGATACGCAGTATTTT.

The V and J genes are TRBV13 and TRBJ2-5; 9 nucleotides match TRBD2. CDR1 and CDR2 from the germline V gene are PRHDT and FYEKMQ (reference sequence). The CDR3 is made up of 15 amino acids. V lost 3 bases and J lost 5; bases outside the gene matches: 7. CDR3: CASSFSGSSGETQYF. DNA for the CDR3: TGTGCCAGCAGCTTTAGCGGGAGCTCTGGCGAGACCCAGTACTTC.

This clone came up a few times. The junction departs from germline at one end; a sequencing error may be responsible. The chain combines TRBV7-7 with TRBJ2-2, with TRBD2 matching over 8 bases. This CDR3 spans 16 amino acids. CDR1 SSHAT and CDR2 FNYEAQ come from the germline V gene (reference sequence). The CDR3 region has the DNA TGTGCTAGCAGCCTTAGCGGGGCTCAGCTTGTCGGGGAGCTGTTTTTT. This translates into CASSLSGAQLVGELFF.

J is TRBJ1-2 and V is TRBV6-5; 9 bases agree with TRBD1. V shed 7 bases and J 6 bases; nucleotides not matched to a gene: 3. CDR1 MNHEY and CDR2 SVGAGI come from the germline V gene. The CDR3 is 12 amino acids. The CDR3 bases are TGTGCCAGCAACGGACAGGGGAATGGCTACACCTTC. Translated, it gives CASNGQGNGYTF.

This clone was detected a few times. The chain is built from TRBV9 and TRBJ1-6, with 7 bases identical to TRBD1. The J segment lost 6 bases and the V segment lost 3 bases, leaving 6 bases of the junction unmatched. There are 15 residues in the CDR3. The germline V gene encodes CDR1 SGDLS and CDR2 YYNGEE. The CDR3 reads CASSARTGSNSPLHF. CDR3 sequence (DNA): TGTGCCAGCAGCGCCCGGACAGGCTCTAATTCACCCCTCCACTTT.

Written as DNA, the CDR3 is TGTGCCAGCAGTGAAATGGAGAATCAGCCCCAGCATTTT. Translation gives CASSEMENQPQHF. The chain employs TRBV6-1 and TRBJ1-5; no firm D call. The CDR3 has 13 residues. Trimming shortened V by 2 bases and J by 4 bases, and 6 bases separated the two germline ends. Germline CDR1 MNHNS, CDR2 SASEGT.